This T cell receptor beta chain is from a study of OX40 agonist ivuxolimab in advanced cancers. TCRdb's table, derived via immunoSEQ multiplex PCR, lists solely in-frame clones and lacks some. Of under 55,000 clones in the sample, roughly nine tenths were seen once. The V gene end was trimmed by 2 bases and the J gene end by 1 base; junction bases not matched to a gene: 9. The CDR3 loop spans 17 amino acids. The germline V gene has CDR1 KGHSH and CDR2 LQKENI. This sequence joins TRBV18 and TRBJ2-3; 7 bases are shared with TRBD2. This sequence was found in an adult with an advanced solid tumor such as melanoma, head and neck, liver or kidney cancer. Sequencing used CD4+ or CD8+ T cells sorted from blood, obtained in a trial of the OX40 agonist ivuxolimab. Here the CDR3 DNA reads TGTGCCAGCTCACCATCTCTAATCCTAGCGGGCACAGATACGCAGTATTTT. It yields the protein CASSPSLILAGTDTQYF.